This TCR beta chain came from a study of blood T cell repertoires in COVID-19. Study overall: Specimens from acute and convalescent COVID-19 originated in the United States, Italy and Spain.

Trimming shortened V by 1 base and J by 5 bases, and 19 bases separated the two germline ends. From germline, CDR1 is SGHRS and CDR2 YFSETQ. This CDR3 is built from 17 residues. In the original workflow: By means of reference gene primer amplification, nucleated cell counts were estimated. The assay was immunoSEQ multiplex PCR, and TCRdb's table has in-frame clones only and misses some. That table is the source of V, J and clone size, and D and trimming were worked out from the DNA. The repertoire consists of 140,000 to 150,000 clones, with approximately 80% occurring once and the leading ten covering about an eighth.

Material: peripheral blood. This TCR was recovered from a man aged 60 to 75 with active or convalescent COVID-19. V usage is TRBV5-1 and J usage is TRBJ1-3, with unresolved D. The CDR3 DNA is TGCGCCAGCAGCTTGACCCTTCGGAGGGCAGAAAGAAACACCATATATTTT. Its protein is CASSLTLRRAERNTIYF.